The rows below give T cell receptor beta chains drawn from one sample of a study of blood T cell repertoires in COVID-19. Libraries were prepared by immunoSEQ multiplex PCR; TCRdb keeps only in-frame clonotypes and omits some of them. The sample includes around 700,000 clones, more than 80% of them seen just once. The source material was peripheral blood. The receptors come from a woman between 18 and 29 years old with acute or convalescent COVID-19. Each CDR3 is given without its conserved first and last residue. The order of the fields is V gene, CDR3 protein.

v_call: TRBV24-1
cdr3_aa: ATRPGQGETGELF

v_call: TRBV27
cdr3_aa: ASSDSALMNTEAF

v_call: TRBV19
cdr3_aa: ASSIGRGGAYGYT

v_call: TRBV6-5
cdr3_aa: ASTAGGRYT

v_call: TRBV29-1
cdr3_aa: SVTGNQETQY

v_call: TRBV7-8
cdr3_aa: ASSLTWDSPYEQY

v_call: TRBV9
cdr3_aa: ASSVWGDSSRNTEAF

v_call: TRBV5-4
cdr3_aa: ASSVPGQFYGYT

v_call: TRBV4-3
cdr3_aa: ASSQDVTGGDTQY

v_call: TRBV5-1
cdr3_aa: ASSLAAGLKGTDTQY

v_call: TRBV19
cdr3_aa: ASSILVTSDGYT

v_call: TRBV7-3
cdr3_aa: ASSLMPSGGTSTDTQY

v_call: TRBV5-1
cdr3_aa: ASSLLGGSPSYEQY

v_call: TRBV2
cdr3_aa: ASSETGDYGYT

v_call: TRBV6-2/TRBV6-3
cdr3_aa: ASSYLSGANVLT

v_call: TRBV13
cdr3_aa: ASTQDDRGVTGELF

v_call: TRBV4-1
cdr3_aa: ASSQVAASTDTQY

v_call: TRBV7-3
cdr3_aa: ASSSWATRDNEQF

v_call: TRBV29-1
cdr3_aa: SATKGPEGTEAF

v_call: TRBV18
cdr3_aa: ASSPPAGGSSGNTIY

v_call: TRBV29-1
cdr3_aa: SAMTGFANVLT

v_call: TRBV2
cdr3_aa: ASSEASDAGGNTEAF

v_call: TRBV5-1
cdr3_aa: ASSLKTGASYNEQF

v_call: TRBV2
cdr3_aa: ASTNADAYEQY

v_call: TRBV28
cdr3_aa: ASSLYDRLNYGYT

v_call: TRBV5-6
cdr3_aa: ASSPSTGIVTEAF

v_call: TRBV11-3
cdr3_aa: ASSSSHLGGSYGYT

v_call: TRBV4-2
cdr3_aa: ASSQGYRKNTEAF

v_call: TRBV21-1
cdr3_aa: ASSAPAGPRSPLH

v_call: TRBV28
cdr3_aa: ASSLLAGGLRSQPQH

v_call: TRBV5-1
cdr3_aa: ASRQDLVTKNIQY

v_call: TRBV9
cdr3_aa: ASSPRQGAGNYGYT

v_call: TRBV2
cdr3_aa: ASSGVGTGYSPLH

v_call: TRBV7-6
cdr3_aa: ASSPDRGGVNEQF

v_call: TRBV7-2
cdr3_aa: ASSLAPAGEANYGYT

v_call: TRBV25-1
cdr3_aa: ASGQDRSNTGELF

v_call: TRBV7-2
cdr3_aa: ASSLSVRTAEAF

v_call: TRBV5-4
cdr3_aa: ASSLDTRGYT